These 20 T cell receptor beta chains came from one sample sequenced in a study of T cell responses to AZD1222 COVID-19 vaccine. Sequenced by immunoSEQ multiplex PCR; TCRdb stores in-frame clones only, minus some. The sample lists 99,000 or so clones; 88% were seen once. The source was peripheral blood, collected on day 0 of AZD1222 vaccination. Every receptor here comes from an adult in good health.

CDR3 bases: TGCGCCAGCAGCTTAGGTCCCAGGGTTCTTAGCAATCAGCCCCAGCATTTT. Translating gives CASSLGPRVLSNQPQHF. The chain is built from TRBV5-1 and TRBJ1-5; TRBD1 is a possible D gene (5 bases). Germline V CDR1 and CDR2: SGHRS, YFSETQ. The CDR3 sequence is 17 residues long. Trimming stripped 2 bases from V and 0 bases from J, with 15 bases between. The complete variable domain, with remaining parts taken from reference TRBV5-1 and TRBJ1-5, reads KAGVTQTPRYLIKTRGQQVTLSCSPISGHRSVSWYQQTPGQGLQFLFEYFSETQRNKGNFPGRFSGRQFSNSRSEMNVSTLELGDSALYLCASSLGPRVLSNQPQHFGDGTRLSIL.

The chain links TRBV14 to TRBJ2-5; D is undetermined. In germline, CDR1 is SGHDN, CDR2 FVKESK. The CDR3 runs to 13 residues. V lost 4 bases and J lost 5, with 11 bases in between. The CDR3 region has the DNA TGTGCCAGCAGCCCTGGGAATTGGGAGACCCAGTACTTC. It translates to CASSPGNWETQYF.

This CDR3 is CASSQGGQPQHF. The CDR3, as DNA: TGCGCCAGCAGCCAAGGTGGACAGCCCCAGCATTTT. The chain combines TRBV4-1 with TRBJ1-5; D is unresolved. The CDR3 consists of 12 residues. Germline-derived CDR1 and CDR2 are MGHRA and YSYEKL. V was pared by 1 base and J by 7 bases, with 5 bases between.

CDR3 region: CASRLGQGGGYTF. In DNA, the CDR3 is TGTGCCAGCAGACTAGGACAGGGGGGTGGCTACACCTTC. The V call is TRBV28, the J call TRBJ1-2; TRBD1 matches at 10 bases. The trim removed 6 bases at V and 7 bases at J, leaving 5 bases unmatched. The CDR3 loop spans 13 amino acids. Germline V lookup: CDR1 MDHEN, CDR2 SYDVKM.

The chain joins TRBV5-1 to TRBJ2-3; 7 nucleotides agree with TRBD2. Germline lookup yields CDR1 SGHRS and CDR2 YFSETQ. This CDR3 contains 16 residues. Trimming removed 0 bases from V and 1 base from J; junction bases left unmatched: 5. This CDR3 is CASSLGSGWGTDTQYF. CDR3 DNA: TGCGCCAGCAGCTTGGGTAGCGGGTGGGGCACAGATACGCAGTATTTT.

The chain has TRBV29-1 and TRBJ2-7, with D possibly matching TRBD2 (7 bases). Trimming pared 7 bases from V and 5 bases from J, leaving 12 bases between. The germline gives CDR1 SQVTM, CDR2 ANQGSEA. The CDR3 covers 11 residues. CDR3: CSGRGGNEQYF. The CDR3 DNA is TGCAGCGGCAGGGGAGGGAACGAGCAGTACTTC.

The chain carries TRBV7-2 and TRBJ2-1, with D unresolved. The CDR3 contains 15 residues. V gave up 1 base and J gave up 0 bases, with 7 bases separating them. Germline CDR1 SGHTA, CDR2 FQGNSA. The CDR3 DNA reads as TGTGCCAGCAGCTTAGACTGGAGCTCCTACAATGAGCAGTTCTTC. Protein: CASSLDWSSYNEQFF.

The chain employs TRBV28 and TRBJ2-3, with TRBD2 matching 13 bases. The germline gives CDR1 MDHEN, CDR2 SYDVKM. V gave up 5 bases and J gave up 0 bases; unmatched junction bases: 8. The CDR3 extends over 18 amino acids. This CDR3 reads CASSKTSGRRASTDTQYF. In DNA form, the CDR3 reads TGTGCCAGCAGTAAGACTAGCGGGAGGAGGGCTAGCACAGATACGCAGTATTTT.

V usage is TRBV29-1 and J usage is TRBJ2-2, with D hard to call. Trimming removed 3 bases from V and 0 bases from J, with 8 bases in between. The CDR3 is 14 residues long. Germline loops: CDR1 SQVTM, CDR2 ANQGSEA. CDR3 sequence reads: CSVDIAANTGELFF. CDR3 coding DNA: TGCAGCGTTGACATTGCGGCGAACACCGGGGAGCTGTTTTTT.

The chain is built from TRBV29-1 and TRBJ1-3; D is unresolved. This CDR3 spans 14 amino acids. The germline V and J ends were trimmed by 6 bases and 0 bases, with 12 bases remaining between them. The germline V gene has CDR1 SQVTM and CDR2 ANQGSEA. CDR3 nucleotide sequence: TGCAGCGTGATGTCTACAGCCTCTGGAAACACCATATATTTT. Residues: CSVMSTASGNTIYF.

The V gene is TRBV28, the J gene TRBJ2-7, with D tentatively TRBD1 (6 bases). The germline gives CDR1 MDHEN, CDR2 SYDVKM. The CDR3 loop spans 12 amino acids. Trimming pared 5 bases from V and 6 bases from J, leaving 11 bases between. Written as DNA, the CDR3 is TGTGCCAGCAGTAACACAGGGTCCGAGCAGTACTTC. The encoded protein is CASSNTGSEQYF. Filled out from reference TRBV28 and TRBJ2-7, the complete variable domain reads DVKVTQSSRYLVKRTGEKVFLECVQDMDHENMFWYRQDPGLGLRLIYFSYDVKMKEKGDIPEGYSVSREKKERFSLILESASTNQTSMYLCASSNTGSEQYFGPGTRLTVT.

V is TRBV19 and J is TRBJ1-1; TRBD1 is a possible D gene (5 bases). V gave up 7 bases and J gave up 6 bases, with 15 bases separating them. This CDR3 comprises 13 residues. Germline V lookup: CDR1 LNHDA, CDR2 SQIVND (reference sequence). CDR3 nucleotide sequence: TGTGCCAGTATTCCAGGGCCTGGGGCTGAAGCTTTCTTT. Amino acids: CASIPGPGAEAFF.

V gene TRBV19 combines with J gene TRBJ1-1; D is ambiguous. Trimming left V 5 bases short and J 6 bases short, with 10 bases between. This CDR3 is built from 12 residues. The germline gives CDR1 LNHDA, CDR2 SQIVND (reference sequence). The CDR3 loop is CASSGPIPEAFF. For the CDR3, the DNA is TGTGCCAGTAGTGGCCCCATACCTGAAGCTTTCTTT.

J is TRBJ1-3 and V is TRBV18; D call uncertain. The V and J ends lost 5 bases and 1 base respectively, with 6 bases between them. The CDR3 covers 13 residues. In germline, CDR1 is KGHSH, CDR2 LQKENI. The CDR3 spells CASSGRSGNTIYF. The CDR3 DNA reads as TGTGCCAGCTCAGGGCGTTCTGGAAACACCATATATTTT.

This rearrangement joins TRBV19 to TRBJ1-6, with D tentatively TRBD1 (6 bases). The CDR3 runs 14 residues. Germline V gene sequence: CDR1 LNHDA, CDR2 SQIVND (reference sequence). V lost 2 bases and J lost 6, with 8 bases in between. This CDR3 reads CASSITRGNSPLHF. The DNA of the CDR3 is TGTGCCAGTAGTATAACCAGGGGTAATTCACCCCTCCACTTT.

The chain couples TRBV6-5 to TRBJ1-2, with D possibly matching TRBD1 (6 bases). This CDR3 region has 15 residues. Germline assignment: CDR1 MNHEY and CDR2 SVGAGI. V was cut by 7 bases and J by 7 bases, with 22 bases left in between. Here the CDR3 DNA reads TGTGCCAGCACCTCCCCCCGGGACATATATGCTGGCTACACCTTC. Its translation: CASTSPRDIYAGYTF.

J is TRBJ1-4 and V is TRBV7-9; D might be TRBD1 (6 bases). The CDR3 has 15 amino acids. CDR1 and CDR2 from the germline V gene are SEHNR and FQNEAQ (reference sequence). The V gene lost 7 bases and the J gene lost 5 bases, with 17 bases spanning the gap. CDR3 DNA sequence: TGTGCCAGCAACCTAGGGGGTGCAGGGAATGAAAAACTGTTTTTT. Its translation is CASNLGGAGNEKLFF.

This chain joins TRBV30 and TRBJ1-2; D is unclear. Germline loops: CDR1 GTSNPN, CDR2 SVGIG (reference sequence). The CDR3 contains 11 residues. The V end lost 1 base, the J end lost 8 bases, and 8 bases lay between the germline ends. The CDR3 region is CAWSAGYGYTF. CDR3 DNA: TGTGCCTGGAGTGCGGGCTACGGCTACACCTTC.

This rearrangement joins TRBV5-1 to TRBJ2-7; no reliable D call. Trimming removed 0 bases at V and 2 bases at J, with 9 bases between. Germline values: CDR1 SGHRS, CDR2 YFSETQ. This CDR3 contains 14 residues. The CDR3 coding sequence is TGCGCCAGCAGCTTGGCAGGTTGGCCCTACGAGCAGTACTTC. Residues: CASSLAGWPYEQYF.

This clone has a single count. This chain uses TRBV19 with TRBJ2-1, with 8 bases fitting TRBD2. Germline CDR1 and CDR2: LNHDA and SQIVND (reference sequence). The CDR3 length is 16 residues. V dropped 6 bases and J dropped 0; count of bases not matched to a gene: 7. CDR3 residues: CASRGGSGSSYNEQFF. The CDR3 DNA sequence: TGTGCCAGTAGAGGTGGGAGCGGGAGCTCCTACAATGAGCAGTTCTTC.